These T cell receptor beta chains were read from a single sample in a study of T-cell memory formation after mild COVID-19. TCRdb re-called the 5' RACE reads through MiXCR, storing one row per CDR3 protein. The sample contains about 210,000 distinct CDR3 sequences, about 11% of which appear only once. Sequenced material: PBMCs or a T cell subset sorted from them (not recorded which). Receptors originate from a young man who had mild COVID-19 (a few samples of this study predate the infection). Cell type and time point are not known. CDR3s include the opening cysteine and the closing phenylalanine or tryptophan. The D gene is left open where the match is weak. A clone size is listed for some rows: how often the clone was seen (once, few, many), or a class if it is expanded.

clone_size,j_call,d_call,v_call,cdr3_aa,cdr3_nt
few,TRBJ1-2,.,TRBV9,CASSTRALRGGYTF,TGTGCCAGCAGCACCCGGGCTCTCAGGGGCGGCTACACCTTC
.,TRBJ2-5,TRBD2,TRBV7-8,CASSSLPGLAAETQYF,TGTGCCAGCAGCTCGTTACCGGGACTAGCCGCAGAGACCCAGTACTTC
.,TRBJ1-5,.,TRBV10-2,CASALGFNQPQHF,TGCGCCAGCGCTCTGGGTTTCAATCAGCCCCAGCATTTT
few,TRBJ2-1,TRBD1,TRBV6-2/TRBV6-3,CATSDRVSEQFF,TGTGCCACCTCCGACAGGGTCTCTGAGCAGTTCTTC
few,TRBJ1-1,.,TRBV9,CASSVVGQNTEAFF,TGTGCCAGCAGCGTAGTGGGACAGAACACTGAAGCTTTCTTT
once,TRBJ1-1,.,TRBV4-2,CASSQPGLLTEAFF,TGTGCCAGCAGCCAGCCGGGACTACTCACTGAAGCTTTCTTT
few,TRBJ2-6,.,TRBV9,CASSPLGSGANVLTF,TGTGCCAGCAGCCCCCTTGGGTCCGGGGCCAACGTCCTGACTTTC
.,TRBJ1-5,.,TRBV7-2,CASSLVGHNRQPQHF,TGTGCCAGCAGCTTAGTAGGGCATAACAGGCAGCCCCAGCATTTT
few,TRBJ1-1,.,TRBV6-5,CASKPKRQKDMNTEAFF,TGTGCCAGCAAACCAAAGCGGCAGAAAGATATGAACACTGAAGCTTTCTTT
.,TRBJ2-7,.,TRBV12-3/TRBV12-4,CASSRRWTGTSYEQYF,TGTGCCAGCAGCAGACGCTGGACGGGAACCTCCTACGAGCAGTACTTC
.,TRBJ1-2,TRBD1,TRBV10-3,CAIRDREANYGYTF,TGTGCCATCAGGGACAGGGAGGCTAACTATGGCTACACCTTC
.,TRBJ2-3,.,TRBV7-8,CASNPRAPRRGIDTQYF,TGTGCCAGCAACCCCCGTGCCCCCCGGCGGGGTATAGATACGCAGTATTTT
medium-sized,TRBJ1-2,TRBD1,TRBV19,CASSISSQGDYGYTF,TGTGCCAGTAGTATATCATCTCAGGGGGACTATGGCTACACCTTC
.,TRBJ2-2,.,TRBV6-5,CASSYWVPTSTGELFF,TGTGCCAGCAGTTACTGGGTCCCGACTTCGACCGGGGAGCTGTTTTTT
few,TRBJ2-7,.,TRBV20-1,CSASGTYEQYF,TGCAGTGCTTCAGGTACCTACGAGCAGTACTTC
.,TRBJ1-2,TRBD1,TRBV29-1,CSVGATGDPNYGYTF,TGCAGCGTCGGAGCGACAGGGGACCCTAACTATGGCTACACCTTC
few,TRBJ1-4,.,TRBV5-1,CASSFRINEKLFF,TGCGCCAGCAGCTTTCGAATTAATGAAAAACTGTTTTTT